One and the same sample provided the 14 T cell receptor beta chains below, sequenced in a study of blood T cell repertoires in COVID-19. TCRdb keeps only in-frame clones here, not all; method: immunoSEQ multiplex PCR. The sample has some 200,000 clones, roughly 84% seen once. Material for sequencing was peripheral blood. These receptors came from a woman in her fifties or sixties with acute or convalescent COVID-19.

The CDR3 sequence: CASSLDFGTGELFF. The DNA for the CDR3 is TGTGCCAGCAGCTTAGATTTCGGGACCGGGGAGCTGTTTTTT. This chain connects TRBV11-3 to TRBJ2-2; D remains unclear. This CDR3 contains 14 residues. The V and J ends lost 0 bases and 5 bases respectively, with 7 bases between them. Germline lookup yields CDR1 SGHNT and CDR2 YENEEA.

This chain joins TRBV19 and TRBJ2-7; TRBD2 matches 9 bases. Germline V gives CDR1 LNHDA, CDR2 SQIVND (reference sequence). The CDR3 is made up of 14 amino acids. V shed 6 bases, J shed 3 bases, and the junction held 6 bases outside the gene matches. As DNA, the CDR3 is TGTGCCAGTAGGCCTAGCGGGAAAAACTACGAGCAGTACTTC. It specifies CASRPSGKNYEQYF.

The chain joins TRBV4-2 to TRBJ2-3, with a weak D call TRBD2 (6 bases). The V and J ends lost 5 bases and 1 base respectively, with 13 bases between them. CDR1 and CDR2 from the germline V gene are LGHNA and YNFKEQ. CDR3 size: 15 residues. CDR3 in amino acids: CASSSLGGGTDTQYF. CDR3 coding DNA: TGTGCCAGCAGCTCGCTAGGCGGGGGCACAGATACGCAGTATTTT.

The chain carries TRBV7-8 and TRBJ2-1, with D unclear. Per germline, CDR1 SGHVS and CDR2 FQNEAQ. CDR3 length: 12 amino acids. Between the trimmed V and J ends, which lost 5 bases and 9 bases, there was a span of 11 bases. In nucleotides, the CDR3 is TGTGCCAGCAGCCCAACGACATTTGAGCAGTTCTTC. Its protein product is CASSPTTFEQFF.

Comment on this clone: Relative to the germline gene, one junction end is altered; a read error may explain this. This sequence joins TRBV2 and TRBJ1-2; D remains ambiguous. This CDR3 comprises 13 residues. Germline V gene data show CDR1 as SNHLY and CDR2 as FYNNEI. The CDR3 loop is CASSQALREGYTF. The CDR3 nucleotides read TGTGCCAGCAGTCAAGCTTTGAGGGAAGGCTACACCTTC.

This chain uses TRBV5-4 with TRBJ2-1; TRBD2 matches at 11 bases. There are 15 residues in the CDR3. CDR1 and CDR2 (germline): SGHNT, YYREEE (reference sequence). The junction had 4 bases not matched to a gene; V was cut back by 5 bases and J by 3 bases. The CDR3 reads CASRQTSGNYNEQFF. CDR3 nucleotide sequence: TGTGCCAGCAGGCAGACTAGCGGGAACTACAATGAGCAGTTCTTC.

This chain links TRBV12-3 or TRBV12-4 with TRBJ1-1, with D unresolved. CDR3 length: 13 residues. V shed 2 bases and J shed 8 bases, with 12 bases lying between them. The CDR3 region has the DNA TGTGCCAGCAGTTTAATTGCTACAGCCGAAGCTTTCTTT. Translating gives CASSLIATAEAFF.

The V call is TRBV18, the J call TRBJ2-7, with 11 bases fitting TRBD2. Germline V CDR1 and CDR2: KGHSH, LQKENI. The V and J ends lost 4 bases and 3 bases, in that order; junction bases with no gene match: 5. CDR3 length: 15 residues. The CDR3 DNA sequence: TGTGCCAGCTCACAGACTAGCGGGGTTCTCTACGAGCAGTACTTC. Translated, it gives CASSQTSGVLYEQYF.

V and J are TRBV9 and TRBJ2-1; TRBD2 matches at 10 bases. Germline V gene sequence: CDR1 SGDLS, CDR2 YYNGEE. Trimming at V came to 5 bases and at J to 2 bases, leaving 7 bases not matched to a gene. The CDR3 contains 16 residues. The CDR3 protein is CASSFTAGGPYNEQFF. The CDR3 DNA sequence: TGTGCCAGCAGTTTTACAGCGGGGGGGCCCTACAATGAGCAGTTCTTC.

V gene TRBV6-2 or TRBV6-3 combines with J gene TRBJ2-7; D unresolved. CDR1 and CDR2 (germline): MNHEY, SVGEGT. V lost 2 bases and J 5 bases, leaving 4 bases between the germline ends. CDR3 length: 11 residues. CDR3 bases: TGTGCCAGCAGTTACAATAACGAGCAGTACTTC. Translating it yields CASSYNNEQYF.

The chain links TRBV18 to TRBJ2-5; 11 positions agree with TRBD2. The CDR3 is 18 residues long. Looked up from germline, CDR1 is KGHSH and CDR2 is LQKENI. V shed 6 bases and J 3 bases; nucleotides not matched to a gene: 15. In nucleotides, the CDR3 is TGTGCCAGCTCGGCCCCTACTAGCGGGGGACCCAGGGAAGAGACCCAGTACTTC. Residues: CASSAPTSGGPREETQYF.

This chain links TRBV27 with TRBJ2-2, with D unresolved. The V and J ends lost 2 bases and 3 bases respectively, with 10 bases between them. The CDR3 has 15 residues. CDR1 and CDR2 from the germline V gene are MNHEY and SMNVEV (reference sequence). The CDR3 coding sequence is TGTGCCAGCAGTTTAGTCGGTTTCGACACCGGGGAGCTGTTTTTT. Residues: CASSLVGFDTGELFF.

The CDR3 is CASSESRGQDVISYGYTF. The CDR3 DNA follows: TGTGCCAGCAGTGAAAGCCGGGGACAGGATGTCATTAGCTATGGCTACACCTTC. The V and J genes are TRBV6-1 and TRBJ1-2; 8 positions agree with TRBD1. The trim removed 2 bases at V and 4 bases at J, leaving 15 bases unmatched. The CDR3 spans 18 residues. Germline CDR1 reads MNHNS; CDR2 reads SASEGT.

CDR3 region: CSVRTGTNSPLHF. The CDR3 DNA reads as TGCAGCGTCCGGACAGGGACGAATTCACCCCTCCACTTT. The J gene is TRBJ1-6, the V gene TRBV29-1, with 8 bases identical to TRBD1. Per the germline V gene, CDR1 is SQVTM and CDR2 is ANQGSEA. CDR3 size: 13 residues. V was pared by 6 bases and J by 7 bases, with 5 bases of the junction left unmatched. The full variable domain, rest sourced from reference TRBV29-1 and TRBJ1-6, is SAVISQKPSRDICQRGTSLTIQCQVDSQVTMMFWYRQQPGQSLTLIATANQGSEATYESGFVIDKFPISRPNLTFSTLTVSNMSPEDSSIYLCSVRTGTNSPLHFGNGTRLTVT.